These T cell receptor beta chains were read from a single sample in a study of shared clonotypes between healthy human individuals. This table comes from immunoSEQ multiplex PCR, and its TCRdb copy is limited to in-frame clones, with some not included. The table shows more than 1 million clones, with 75% to 85% occurring only once. Sequencing input: memory CD4+ T cells from PBMCs. Every receptor here comes from a man between 18 and 35 years old in good health. Some clones in this sample may be carry-over from other donors' samples. CDR3s leave out the opening cysteine and the closing phenylalanine or tryptophan.

v_call	j_call	cdr3_aa
TRBV9	TRBJ2-1	ASSLAGVSSYNEQF
TRBV19	TRBJ1-5	ASSRGTGGNQPQH
TRBV27	TRBJ2-7	ASSFSRTSGIFEQY
TRBV28	TRBJ1-5	ASSLMTGLSNQPQH
TRBV2	TRBJ1-1	ASSLIDSTEAF
TRBV18	TRBJ2-3	ASSDRELYADTQY
TRBV30	TRBJ1-3	AWREQGSGNTIY
TRBV4-1	TRBJ2-1	ASSPGAFGRDPYNEQF
TRBV28	TRBJ1-1	ASSSEMTYSEAF
TRBV19	TRBJ1-2	ASSRRTYGYT
TRBV7-8	TRBJ1-1	ASSLARRMGTEAF
TRBV30	TRBJ1-6	AWSREGIRNSPLH
TRBV18	TRBJ1-1	ASSPSVDMNTEAF
TRBV9	TRBJ2-1	ASSAQPGSFYNEQF
TRBV11-3	TRBJ2-7	ASMGGSRAEQY
TRBV27	TRBJ2-1	ASSSPRLAGNFNEQF
TRBV9	TRBJ1-4	ASSVASGDSNEKLF
TRBV2	TRBJ2-1	ANNQGQGSGEQF
TRBV2	TRBJ2-5	ASSGPHIPGETQY
TRBV7-8	TRBJ1-1	ASSLASTEAF
TRBV2	TRBJ2-2	ASSGILPGELF
TRBV7-9	TRBJ1-4	ASSHDRAIGKLF
TRBV2	TRBJ1-1	ASSYTAQNTEAF
TRBV5-1	TRBJ2-3	ASSLGSGSPQY